This TCR beta chain was recorded in a study of blood T cell repertoires in COVID-19. Study information: PBMCs, B-cell-depleted T cells, or T cells provided the cDNA or gDNA that made up the material.

Original data processing: Estimated nucleated cell counts came from reference gene primer amplification. This table comes from immunoSEQ multiplex PCR, and its TCRdb copy is limited to in-frame clones, with some not included. Clone size and V and J calls were adopted from that table, with D and trimming inferred from the DNA. The table has nearly 110,000 clones, just over 90% seen once. This TCR came from a woman in her 30s with acute or convalescent COVID-19. The specimen sequenced was peripheral blood.

CDR3 in amino acids: CASSDGLSVRSYEQYF. The CDR3 nucleotides read TGTGCCAGCAGCGATGGACTAAGCGTGAGGTCCTACGAGCAGTACTTC. The chain employs TRBV5-5 and TRBJ2-7; tentatively, D is TRBD2 (6 bases). V was trimmed by 4 bases and J by 1 base, leaving 18 bases between them. Germline lookup yields CDR1 SGHKS and CDR2 YYEKEE (reference sequence). The CDR3 has 16 amino acids.